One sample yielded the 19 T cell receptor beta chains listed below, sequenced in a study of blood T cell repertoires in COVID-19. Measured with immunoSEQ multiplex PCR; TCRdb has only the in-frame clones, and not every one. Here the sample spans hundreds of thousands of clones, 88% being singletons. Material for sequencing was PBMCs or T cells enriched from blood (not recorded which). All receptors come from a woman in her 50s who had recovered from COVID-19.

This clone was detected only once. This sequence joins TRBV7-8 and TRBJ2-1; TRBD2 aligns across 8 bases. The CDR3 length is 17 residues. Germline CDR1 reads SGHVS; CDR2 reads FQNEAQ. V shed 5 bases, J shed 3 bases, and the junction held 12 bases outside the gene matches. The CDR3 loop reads CASSPPLASGLYNEQFF. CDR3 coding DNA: TGTGCCAGCAGCCCCCCCTTGGCTAGCGGGCTCTACAATGAGCAGTTCTTC. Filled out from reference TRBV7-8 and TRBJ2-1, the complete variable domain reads GAGVSQSPRYKVAKRGQDVALRCDPISGHVSLFWYQQALGQGPEFLTYFQNEAQLDKSGLPSDRFFAERPEGSVSTLKIQRTQQEDSAVYLCASSPPLASGLYNEQFFGPGTRLTVL.

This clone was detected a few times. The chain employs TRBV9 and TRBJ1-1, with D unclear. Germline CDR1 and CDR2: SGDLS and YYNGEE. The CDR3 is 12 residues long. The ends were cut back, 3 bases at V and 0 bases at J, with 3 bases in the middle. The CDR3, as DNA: TGTGCCAGCAGCGCCTTGAACACTGAAGCTTTCTTT. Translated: CASSALNTEAFF.

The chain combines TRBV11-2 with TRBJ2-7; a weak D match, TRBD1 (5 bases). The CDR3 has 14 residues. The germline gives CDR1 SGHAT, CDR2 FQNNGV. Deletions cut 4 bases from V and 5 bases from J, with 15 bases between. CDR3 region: CASSSQGLPNEQYF. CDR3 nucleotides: TGTGCCAGCAGCTCTCAGGGCCTTCCTAACGAGCAGTACTTC.

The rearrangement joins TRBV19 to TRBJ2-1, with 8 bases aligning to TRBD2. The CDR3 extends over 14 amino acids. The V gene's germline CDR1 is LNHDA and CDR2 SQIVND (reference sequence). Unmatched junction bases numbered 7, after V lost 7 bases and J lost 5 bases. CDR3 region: CASKDLAGNNEQFF. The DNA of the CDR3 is TGTGCCAGTAAAGATCTAGCGGGTAACAATGAGCAGTTCTTC.

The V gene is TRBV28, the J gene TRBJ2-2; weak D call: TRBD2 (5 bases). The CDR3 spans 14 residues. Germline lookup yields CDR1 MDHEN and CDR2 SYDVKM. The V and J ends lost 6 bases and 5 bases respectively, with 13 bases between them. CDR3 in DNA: TGTGCCAGCAGACTCCGTCCGGGGACCGGGGAGCTGTTTTTT. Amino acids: CASRLRPGTGELFF.

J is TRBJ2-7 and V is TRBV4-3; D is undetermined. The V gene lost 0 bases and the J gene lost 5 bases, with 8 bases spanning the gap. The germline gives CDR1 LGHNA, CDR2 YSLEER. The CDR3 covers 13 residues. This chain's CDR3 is CASSQEGRHEQYF. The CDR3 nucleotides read TGCGCCAGCAGCCAAGAAGGCAGGCACGAGCAGTACTTC.

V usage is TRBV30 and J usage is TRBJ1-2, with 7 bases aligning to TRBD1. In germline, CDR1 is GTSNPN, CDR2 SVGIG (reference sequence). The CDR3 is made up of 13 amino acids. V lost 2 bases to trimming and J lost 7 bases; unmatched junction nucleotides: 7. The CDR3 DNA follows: TGTGCCTGGAGTCCCTACTACAGGGGTGGCTACACCTTC. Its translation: CAWSPYYRGGYTF.

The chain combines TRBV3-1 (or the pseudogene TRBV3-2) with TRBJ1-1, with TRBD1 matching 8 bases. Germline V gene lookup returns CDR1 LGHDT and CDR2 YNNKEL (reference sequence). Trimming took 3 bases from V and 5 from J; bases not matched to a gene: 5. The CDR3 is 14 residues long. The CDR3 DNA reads TGTGCCAGCAGCCACAGGGACAGGCAGACTGAAGCTTTCTTT. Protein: CASSHRDRQTEAFF.

The CDR3 DNA sequence: TGTGCCAGCAGTCCCGACGGGAGCAATCAGCCCCAGCATTTT. It encodes CASSPDGSNQPQHF. The J gene is TRBJ1-5, the V gene TRBV27; no clear D gene. The CDR3 contains 14 residues. V was trimmed by 5 bases and J by 1 base, leaving 9 bases between them. Germline V gene lookup returns CDR1 MNHEY and CDR2 SMNVEV (reference sequence).

The CDR3 DNA reads as TGTGCCAGCTCACAATCGACAGGGGCGACGCGCTACACCTTC. Translation gives CASSQSTGATRYTF. This chain joins TRBV18 and TRBJ1-2; 8 positions match TRBD1. CDR3 length: 14 residues. Trimming cost V 4 bases and J 9 bases; bases outside gene matches: 10. CDR1 KGHSH and CDR2 LQKENI come from the germline V gene.

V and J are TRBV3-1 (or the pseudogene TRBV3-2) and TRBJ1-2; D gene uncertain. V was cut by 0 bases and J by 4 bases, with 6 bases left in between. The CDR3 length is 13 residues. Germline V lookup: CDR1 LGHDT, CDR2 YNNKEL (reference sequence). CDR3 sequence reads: CASSQDRIYGYTF. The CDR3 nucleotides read TGTGCCAGCAGCCAAGACAGAATCTATGGCTACACCTTC.

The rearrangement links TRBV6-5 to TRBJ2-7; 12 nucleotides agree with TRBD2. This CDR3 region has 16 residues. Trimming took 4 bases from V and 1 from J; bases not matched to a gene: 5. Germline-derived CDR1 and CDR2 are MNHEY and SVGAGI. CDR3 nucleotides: TGTGCCAGCAGTTTTTACGGGACTAGCGGGTCCTACGAGCAGTACTTC. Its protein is CASSFYGTSGSYEQYF.

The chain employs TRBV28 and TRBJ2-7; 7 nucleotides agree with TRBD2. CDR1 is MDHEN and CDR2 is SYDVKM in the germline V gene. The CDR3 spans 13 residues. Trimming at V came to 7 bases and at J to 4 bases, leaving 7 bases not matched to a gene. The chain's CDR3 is CASTAGRVYEQYF. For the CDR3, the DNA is TGTGCCAGCACGGCAGGGAGGGTATACGAGCAGTACTTC.

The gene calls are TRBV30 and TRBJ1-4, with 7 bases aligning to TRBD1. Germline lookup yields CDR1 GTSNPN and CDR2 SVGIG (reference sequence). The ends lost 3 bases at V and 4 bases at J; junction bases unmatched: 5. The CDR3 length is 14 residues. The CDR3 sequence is CAWRQTGNNEKLFF. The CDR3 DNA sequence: TGTGCCTGGAGGCAGACAGGGAATAATGAAAAACTGTTTTTT.

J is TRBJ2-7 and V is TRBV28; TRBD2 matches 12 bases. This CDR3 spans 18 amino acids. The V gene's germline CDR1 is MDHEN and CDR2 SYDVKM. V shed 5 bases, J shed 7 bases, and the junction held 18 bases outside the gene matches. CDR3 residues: CASSTGVGLAGHPREQYF. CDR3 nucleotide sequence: TGTGCCAGCAGTACAGGGGTCGGACTAGCGGGGCATCCTAGGGAGCAGTACTTC.

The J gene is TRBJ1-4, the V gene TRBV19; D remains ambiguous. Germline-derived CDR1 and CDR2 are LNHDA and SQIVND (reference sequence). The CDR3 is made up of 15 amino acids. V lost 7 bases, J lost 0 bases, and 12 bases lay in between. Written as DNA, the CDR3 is TGTGCCAGTAAGAACAGACTAGCAACTAATGAAAAACTGTTTTTT. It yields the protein CASKNRLATNEKLFF. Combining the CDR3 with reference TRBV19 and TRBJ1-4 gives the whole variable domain DGGITQSPKYLFRKEGQNVTLSCEQNLNHDAMYWYRQDPGQGLRLIYYSQIVNDFQKGDIAEGYSVSREKKESFPLTVTSAQKNPTAFYLCASKNRLATNEKLFFGSGTQLSVL.

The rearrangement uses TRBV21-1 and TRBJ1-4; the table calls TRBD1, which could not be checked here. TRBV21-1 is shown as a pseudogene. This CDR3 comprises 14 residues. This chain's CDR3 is CASSPHRQAEKLFF. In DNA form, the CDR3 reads TGTGCCAGCAGCCCACACCGACAAGCTGAAAAACTGTTTTTT.

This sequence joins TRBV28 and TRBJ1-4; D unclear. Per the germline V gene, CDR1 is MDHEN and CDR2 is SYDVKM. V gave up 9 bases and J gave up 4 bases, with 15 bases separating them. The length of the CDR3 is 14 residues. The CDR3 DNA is TGTGCCAGTCTACCAAGGAGCCTTAATGAAAAACTGTTTTTT. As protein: CASLPRSLNEKLFF. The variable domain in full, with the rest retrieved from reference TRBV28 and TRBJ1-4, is DVKVTQSSRYLVKRTGEKVFLECVQDMDHENMFWYRQDPGLGLRLIYFSYDVKMKEKGDIPEGYSVSREKKERFSLILESASTNQTSMYLCASLPRSLNEKLFFGSGTQLSVL.

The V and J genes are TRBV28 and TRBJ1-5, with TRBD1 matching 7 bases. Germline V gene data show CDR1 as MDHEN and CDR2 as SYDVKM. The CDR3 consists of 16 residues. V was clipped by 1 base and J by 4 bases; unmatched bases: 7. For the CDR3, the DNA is TGTGCCAGCAGTTTATTTCACGGGGGACAGAATCAGCCCCAGCATTTT. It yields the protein CASSLFHGGQNQPQHF. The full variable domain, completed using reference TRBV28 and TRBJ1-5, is DVKVTQSSRYLVKRTGEKVFLECVQDMDHENMFWYRQDPGLGLRLIYFSYDVKMKEKGDIPEGYSVSREKKERFSLILESASTNQTSMYLCASSLFHGGQNQPQHFGDGTRLSIL.